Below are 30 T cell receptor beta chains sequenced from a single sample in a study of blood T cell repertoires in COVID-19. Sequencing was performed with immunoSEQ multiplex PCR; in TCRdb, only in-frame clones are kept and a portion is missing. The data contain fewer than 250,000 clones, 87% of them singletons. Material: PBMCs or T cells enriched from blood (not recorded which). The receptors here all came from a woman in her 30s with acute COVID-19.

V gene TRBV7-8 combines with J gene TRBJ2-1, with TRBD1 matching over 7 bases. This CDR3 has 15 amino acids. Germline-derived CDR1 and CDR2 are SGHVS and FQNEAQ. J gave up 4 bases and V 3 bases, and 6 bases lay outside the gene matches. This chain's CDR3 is CASSFYRGPYNEQFF. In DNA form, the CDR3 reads TGTGCCAGCAGCTTCTACAGGGGCCCTTACAATGAGCAGTTCTTC.

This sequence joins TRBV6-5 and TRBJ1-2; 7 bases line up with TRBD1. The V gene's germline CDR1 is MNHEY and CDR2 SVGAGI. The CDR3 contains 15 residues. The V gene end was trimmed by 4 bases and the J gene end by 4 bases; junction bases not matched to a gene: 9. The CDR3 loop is CASSLQGRGLYGYTF. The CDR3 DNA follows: TGTGCCAGCAGTTTACAGGGGAGAGGTCTCTATGGCTACACCTTC.

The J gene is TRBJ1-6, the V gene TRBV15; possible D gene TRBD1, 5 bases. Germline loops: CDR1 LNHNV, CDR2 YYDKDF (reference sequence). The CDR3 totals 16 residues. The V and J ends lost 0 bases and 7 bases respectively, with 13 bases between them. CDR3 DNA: TGTGCCACCAGCAGAGATCAAGACAGTTACAATTCACCCCTCCACTTT. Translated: CATSRDQDSYNSPLHF.

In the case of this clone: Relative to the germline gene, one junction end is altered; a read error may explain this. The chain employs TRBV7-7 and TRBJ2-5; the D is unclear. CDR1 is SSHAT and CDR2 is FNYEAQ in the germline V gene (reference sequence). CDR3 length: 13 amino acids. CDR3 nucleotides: TGTGCTAGCAGTCCTAACCGTTTCGAGACCCAGTACTTC. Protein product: CASSPNRFETQYF.

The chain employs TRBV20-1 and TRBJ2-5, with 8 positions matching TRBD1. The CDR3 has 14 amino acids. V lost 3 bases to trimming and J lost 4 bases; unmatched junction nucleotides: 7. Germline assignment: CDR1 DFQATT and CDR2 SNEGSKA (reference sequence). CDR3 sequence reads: CSASLPGQGETQYF. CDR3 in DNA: TGCAGTGCTAGTCTCCCCGGACAGGGAGAGACCCAGTACTTC.

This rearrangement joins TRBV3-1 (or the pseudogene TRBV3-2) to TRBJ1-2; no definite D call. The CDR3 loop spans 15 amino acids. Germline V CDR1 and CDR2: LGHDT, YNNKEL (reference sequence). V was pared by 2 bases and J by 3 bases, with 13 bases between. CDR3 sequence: CASSQRTRADYGYTF. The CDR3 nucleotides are TGTGCCAGCAGCCAAAGGACGCGGGCAGACTATGGCTACACCTTC.

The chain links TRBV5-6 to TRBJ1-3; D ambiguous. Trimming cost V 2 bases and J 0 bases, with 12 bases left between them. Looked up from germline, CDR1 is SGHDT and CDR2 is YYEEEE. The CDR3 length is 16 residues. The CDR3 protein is CASSFGGTNSGNTIYF. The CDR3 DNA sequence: TGTGCCAGCAGCTTCGGCGGTACAAACTCTGGAAACACCATATATTTT.

CDR3 nucleotides: TGCGCCAGCAGCCGGGTGACGGACTTGGGCTATGGCTACACCTTC. It is translated as CASSRVTDLGYGYTF. V usage is TRBV4-1 and J usage is TRBJ1-2; D uncertain. The CDR3 covers 15 residues. Germline-derived CDR1 and CDR2 are MGHRA and YSYEKL. Trimming left V 4 bases short and J 4 bases short, with 16 bases between.

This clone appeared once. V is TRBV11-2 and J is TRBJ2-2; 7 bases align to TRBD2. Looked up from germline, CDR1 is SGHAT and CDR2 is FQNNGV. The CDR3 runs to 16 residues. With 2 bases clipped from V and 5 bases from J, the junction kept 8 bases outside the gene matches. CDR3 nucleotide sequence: TGTGCCAGCAGCTTAATCTTGGGAGGGGATACCGGGGAGCTGTTTTTT. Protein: CASSLILGGDTGELFF.

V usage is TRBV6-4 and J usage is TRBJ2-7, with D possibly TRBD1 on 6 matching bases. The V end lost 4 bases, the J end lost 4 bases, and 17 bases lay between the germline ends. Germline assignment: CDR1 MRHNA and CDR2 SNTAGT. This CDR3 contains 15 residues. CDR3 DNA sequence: TGTGCCAGCAGTGTCGGGCCAGGGGAGAGTTACGAGCAGTACTTC. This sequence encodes CASSVGPGESYEQYF.

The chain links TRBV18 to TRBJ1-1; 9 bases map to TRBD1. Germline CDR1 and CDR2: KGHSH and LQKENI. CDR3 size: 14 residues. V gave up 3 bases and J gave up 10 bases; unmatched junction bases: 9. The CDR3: CASSPSRDRVRAFF. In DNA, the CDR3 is TGTGCCAGCTCACCGTCCCGGGACAGGGTTCGAGCTTTCTTT. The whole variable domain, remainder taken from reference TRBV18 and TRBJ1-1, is NAGVMQNPRHLVRRRGQEARLRCSPMKGHSHVYWYRQLPEEGLKFMVYLQKENIIDESGMPKERFSAEFPKEGPSILRIQQVVRGDSAAYFCASSPSRDRVRAFFGQGTRLTVV.

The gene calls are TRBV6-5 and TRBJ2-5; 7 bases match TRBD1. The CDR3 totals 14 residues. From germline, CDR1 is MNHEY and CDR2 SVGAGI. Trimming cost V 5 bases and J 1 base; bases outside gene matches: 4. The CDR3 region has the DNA TGTGCCAGCAGTCTAGACAGGGCCCAAGAGACCCAGTACTTC. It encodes CASSLDRAQETQYF.

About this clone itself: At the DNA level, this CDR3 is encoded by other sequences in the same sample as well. As DNA, the CDR3 is TGCGCCAGCAGCCGGACACCCAACACTGAAGCTTTCTTT. It encodes CASSRTPNTEAFF. The chain recombines TRBV5-1 with TRBJ1-1; D is perhaps TRBD1 (5 bases). Trimming stripped 4 bases from V and 2 bases from J, with 9 bases between. Germline V gives CDR1 SGHRS, CDR2 YFSETQ. The CDR3 has 13 amino acids.

CDR3 region: CASRRGRGGPKETQYF. In nucleotides, the CDR3 is TGTGCCAGCAGGCGAGGGAGGGGGGGCCCGAAAGAGACCCAGTACTTC. The chain employs TRBV11-2 and TRBJ2-5; maybe TRBD2 (7 bases). The CDR3 loop spans 16 amino acids. Trimming shortened V by 6 bases and J by 3 bases, and 20 bases separated the two germline ends. In germline, CDR1 is SGHAT, CDR2 FQNNGV.

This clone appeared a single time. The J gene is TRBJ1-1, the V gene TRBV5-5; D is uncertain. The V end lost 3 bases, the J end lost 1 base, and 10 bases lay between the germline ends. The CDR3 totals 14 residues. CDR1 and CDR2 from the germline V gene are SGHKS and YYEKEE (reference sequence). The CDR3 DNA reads TGTGCCAGCAGCTGGTACACGGGGAACACTGAAGCTTTCTTT. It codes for CASSWYTGNTEAFF.

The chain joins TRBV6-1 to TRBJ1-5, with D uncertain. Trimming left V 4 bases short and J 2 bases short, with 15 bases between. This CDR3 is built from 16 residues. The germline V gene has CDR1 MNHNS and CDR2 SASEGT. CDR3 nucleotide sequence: TGTGCCAGCAGTGGACCCGCTAGCTATGGCAATCAGCCCCAGCATTTT. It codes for CASSGPASYGNQPQHF.

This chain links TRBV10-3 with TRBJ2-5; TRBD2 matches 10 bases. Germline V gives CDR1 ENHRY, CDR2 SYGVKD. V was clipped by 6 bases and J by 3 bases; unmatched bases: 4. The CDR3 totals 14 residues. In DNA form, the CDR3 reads TGTGCCATCAGCCAGCGGGGGGGAGAAGAGACCCAGTACTTC. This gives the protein CAISQRGGEETQYF.

The CDR3 DNA reads as TGTGCCAGCAGCTTGGGTCGGGGGGTCTCCTACGAGCAGTACTTC. Translation: CASSLGRGVSYEQYF. The chain links TRBV5-8 to TRBJ2-7; 7 nucleotides match TRBD2. Per the germline V gene, CDR1 is SGHTS and CDR2 is YDEGEE. Losses at the gene ends were 0 bases for V and 0 bases for J; bases not matched to a gene: 3. The length of the CDR3 is 15 residues.

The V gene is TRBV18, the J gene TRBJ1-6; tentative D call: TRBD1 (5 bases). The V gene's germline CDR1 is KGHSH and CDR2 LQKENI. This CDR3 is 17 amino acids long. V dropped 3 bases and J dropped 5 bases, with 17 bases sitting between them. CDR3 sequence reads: CASSPLGRDYHNSPLHF. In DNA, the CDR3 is TGTGCCAGCTCACCTCTAGGCAGGGACTACCATAATTCACCCCTCCACTTT. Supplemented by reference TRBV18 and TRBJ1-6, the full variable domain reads NAGVMQNPRHLVRRRGQEARLRCSPMKGHSHVYWYRQLPEEGLKFMVYLQKENIIDESGMPKERFSAEFPKEGPSILRIQQVVRGDSAAYFCASSPLGRDYHNSPLHFGNGTRLTVT.

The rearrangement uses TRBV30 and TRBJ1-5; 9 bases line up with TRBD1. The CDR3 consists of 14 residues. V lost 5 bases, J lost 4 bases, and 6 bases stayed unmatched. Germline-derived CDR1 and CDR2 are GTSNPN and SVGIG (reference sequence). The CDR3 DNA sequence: TGTGCCTGGGGATCCGGGACAGGGAATCAGCCCCAGCATTTT. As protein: CAWGSGTGNQPQHF.

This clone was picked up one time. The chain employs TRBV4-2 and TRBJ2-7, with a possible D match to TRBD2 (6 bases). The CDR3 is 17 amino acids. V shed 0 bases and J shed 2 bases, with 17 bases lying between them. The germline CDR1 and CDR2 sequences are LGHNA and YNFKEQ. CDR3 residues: CASSQDPSRDSAYEQYF. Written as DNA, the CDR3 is TGTGCCAGCAGCCAAGATCCATCCCGGGACTCCGCCTACGAGCAGTACTTC.

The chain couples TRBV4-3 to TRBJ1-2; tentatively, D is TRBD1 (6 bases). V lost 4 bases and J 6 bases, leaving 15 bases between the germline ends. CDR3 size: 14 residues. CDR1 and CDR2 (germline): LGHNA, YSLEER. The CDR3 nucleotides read TGCGCCAGCAGCCTTCGTCAGGGGAGGGATGGCTACACCTTC. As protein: CASSLRQGRDGYTF.

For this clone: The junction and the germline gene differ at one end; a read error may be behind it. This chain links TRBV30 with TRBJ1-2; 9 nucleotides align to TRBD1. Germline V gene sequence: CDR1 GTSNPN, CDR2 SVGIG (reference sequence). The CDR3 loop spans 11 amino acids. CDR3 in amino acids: CAWSLGQGTSF. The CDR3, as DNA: TGTGCCTGGAGTTTGGGACAGGGAACGTCCTTC.

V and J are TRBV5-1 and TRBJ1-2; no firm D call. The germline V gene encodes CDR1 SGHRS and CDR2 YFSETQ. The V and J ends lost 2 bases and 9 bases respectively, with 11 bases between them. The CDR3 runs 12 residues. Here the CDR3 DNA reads TGCGCCAGCAGCTTAAATGGGGAGCGCTACACCTTC. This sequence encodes CASSLNGERYTF.

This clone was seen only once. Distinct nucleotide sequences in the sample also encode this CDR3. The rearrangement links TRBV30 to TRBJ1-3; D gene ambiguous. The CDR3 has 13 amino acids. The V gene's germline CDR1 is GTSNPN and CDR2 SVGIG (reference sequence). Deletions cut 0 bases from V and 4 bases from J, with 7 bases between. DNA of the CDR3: TGTGCCTGGAGTGTCCCCGGGGGAAACACCATATATTTT. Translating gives CAWSVPGGNTIYF.

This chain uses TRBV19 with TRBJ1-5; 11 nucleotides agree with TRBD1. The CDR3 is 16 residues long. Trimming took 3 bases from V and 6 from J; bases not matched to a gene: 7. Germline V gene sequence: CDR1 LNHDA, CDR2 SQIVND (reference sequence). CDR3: CASSILGTGGFQPQHF. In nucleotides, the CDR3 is TGTGCCAGTAGTATCCTCGGGACAGGGGGTTTTCAGCCCCAGCATTTT.

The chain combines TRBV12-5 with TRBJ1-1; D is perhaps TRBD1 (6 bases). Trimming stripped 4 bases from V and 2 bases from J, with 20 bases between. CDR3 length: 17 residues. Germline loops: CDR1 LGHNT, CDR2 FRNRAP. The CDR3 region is CASGWETGANSNTEAFF. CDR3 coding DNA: TGTGCTAGTGGTTGGGAGACAGGAGCTAACTCCAACACTGAAGCTTTCTTT. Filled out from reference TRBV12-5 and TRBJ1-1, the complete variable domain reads DARVTQTPRHKVTEMGQEVTMRCQPILGHNTVFWYRQTMMQGLELLAYFRNRAPLDDSGMPKDRFSAEMPDATLATLKIQPSEPRDSAVYFCASGWETGANSNTEAFFGQGTRLTVV.

In nucleotides, the CDR3 is TGCGCCAGCAGCCAAGCCGTTGCTAGCTCCTATAATTCACCCCTCCACTTT. Amino acids: CASSQAVASSYNSPLHF. The chain is built from TRBV4-1 and TRBJ1-6; the D is unclear. V was shortened by 1 base and J by 0 bases, with 10 bases between the two germline ends. The length of the CDR3 is 17 residues. CDR1 is MGHRA, CDR2 YSYEKL, per germline.

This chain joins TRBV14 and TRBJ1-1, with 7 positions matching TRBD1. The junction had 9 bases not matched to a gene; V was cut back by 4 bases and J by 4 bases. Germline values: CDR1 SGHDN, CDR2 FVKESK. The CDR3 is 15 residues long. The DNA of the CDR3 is TGTGCCAGCAGCCTTCGACAGGGACGTAGCACTGAAGCTTTCTTT. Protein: CASSLRQGRSTEAFF.

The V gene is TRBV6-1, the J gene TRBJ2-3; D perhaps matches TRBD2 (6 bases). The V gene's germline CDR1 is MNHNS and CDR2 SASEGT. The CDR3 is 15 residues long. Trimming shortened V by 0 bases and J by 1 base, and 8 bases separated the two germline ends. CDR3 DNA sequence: TGTGCCAGCAGTGAAGCGAAGCGGGGCACAGATACGCAGTATTTT. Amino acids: CASSEAKRGTDTQYF.